The present TCR beta chain was sequenced within a study of blood T cell repertoires in COVID-19. Across the study: Material from acute and convalescent COVID-19 was sourced from the United States, Italy and Spain.

The junction had 8 bases not matched to a gene; V was cut back by 5 bases and J by 8 bases. The CDR3 is made up of 14 amino acids. Looked up from germline, CDR1 is WSHSY and CDR2 is SAAADI. Sequencing was performed with immunoSEQ multiplex PCR; in TCRdb, only in-frame clones are kept and a portion is missing. Of about 160,000 clones listed, around four fifths are singletons. The chain joins TRBV10-2 to TRBJ2-1, with 8 bases identical to TRBD2. What was sequenced was peripheral blood. The origin of this receptor is a woman older than 75 with acute or convalescent COVID-19. CDR3 amino acids: CASSTTSGWDEQFF. DNA of the CDR3: TGCGCCAGCAGTACCACTAGCGGCTGGGATGAGCAGTTCTTC.